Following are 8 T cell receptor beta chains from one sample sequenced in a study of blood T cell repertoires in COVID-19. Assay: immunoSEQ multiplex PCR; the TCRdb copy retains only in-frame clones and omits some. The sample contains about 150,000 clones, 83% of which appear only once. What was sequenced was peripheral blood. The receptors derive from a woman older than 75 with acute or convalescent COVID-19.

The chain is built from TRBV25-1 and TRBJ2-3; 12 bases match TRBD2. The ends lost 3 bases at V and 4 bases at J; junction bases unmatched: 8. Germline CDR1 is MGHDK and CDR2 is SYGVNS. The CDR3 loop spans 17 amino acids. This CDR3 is CASSDPLAGGPADTQYF. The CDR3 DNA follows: TGTGCCAGCAGTGATCCGCTAGCGGGAGGGCCCGCAGATACGCAGTATTTT.

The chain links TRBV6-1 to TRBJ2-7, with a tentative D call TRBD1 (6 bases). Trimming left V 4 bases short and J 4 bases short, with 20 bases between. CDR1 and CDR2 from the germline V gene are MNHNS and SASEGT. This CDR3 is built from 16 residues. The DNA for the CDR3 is TGTGCCAGCAGTGTCTTCCTCTCGACAGGATCTTACGAGCAGTACTTC. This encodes CASSVFLSTGSYEQYF.

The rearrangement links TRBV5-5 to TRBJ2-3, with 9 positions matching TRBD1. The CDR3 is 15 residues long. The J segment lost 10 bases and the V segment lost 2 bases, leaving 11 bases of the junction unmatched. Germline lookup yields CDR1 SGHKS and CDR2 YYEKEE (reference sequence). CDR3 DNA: TGTGCCAGCAGCTTAGAGGGACAGGGAGAATTGGCGCAGTATTTT. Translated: CASSLEGQGELAQYF. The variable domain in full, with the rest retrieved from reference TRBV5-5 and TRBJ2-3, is DAGVTQSPTHLIKTRGQQVTLRCSPISGHKSVSWYQQVLGQGPQFIFQYYEKEERGRGNFPDRFSARQFPNYSSELNVNALLLGDSALYLCASSLEGQGELAQYFGPGTRLTVL.

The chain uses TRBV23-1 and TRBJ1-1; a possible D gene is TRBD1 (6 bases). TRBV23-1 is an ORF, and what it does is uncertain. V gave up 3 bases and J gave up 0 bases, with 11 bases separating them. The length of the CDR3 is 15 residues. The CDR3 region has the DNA TGCGCCAGCAGTCACTACAGGGAGATGAACACTGAAGCTTTCTTT. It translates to CASSHYREMNTEAFF.

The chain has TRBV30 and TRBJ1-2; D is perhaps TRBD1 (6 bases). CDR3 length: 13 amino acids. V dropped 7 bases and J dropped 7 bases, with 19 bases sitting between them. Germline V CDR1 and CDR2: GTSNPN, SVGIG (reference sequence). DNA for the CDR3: TGTGCCTTGCAGGGGTCGTCCATCCTTGGCTACACCTTC. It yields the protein CALQGSSILGYTF.

Here the CDR3 reads CASSADSMSYNEQFF. DNA of the CDR3: TGTGCCAGCAGTGCAGACAGTATGTCCTACAATGAGCAGTTCTTC. V usage is TRBV6-4 and J usage is TRBJ2-1, with TRBD1 as a possible D gene (5 bases). The CDR3 loop spans 15 amino acids. Per the germline V gene, CDR1 is MRHNA and CDR2 is SNTAGT. Trimming cost V 4 bases and J 1 base, with 11 bases left between them.

CDR3 sequence reads: CASSLAGTSGNEQFF. In DNA form, the CDR3 reads TGTGCCAGCAGCTTGGCCGGGACTAGCGGGAATGAGCAGTTCTTC. The chain employs TRBV7-2 and TRBJ2-1, with 12 nucleotides matching TRBD2. The CDR3 covers 15 residues. The V gene end was trimmed by 3 bases and the J gene end by 7 bases; junction bases not matched to a gene: 4. Germline values: CDR1 SGHTA, CDR2 FQGNSA. The variable domain in full, with the rest retrieved from reference TRBV7-2 and TRBJ2-1, is GAGVSQSPSNKVTEKGKDVELRCDPISGHTALYWYRQSLGQGLEFLIYFQGNSAPDKSGLPSDRFSAERTGGSVSTLTIQRTQQEDSAVYLCASSLAGTSGNEQFFGPGTRLTVL.

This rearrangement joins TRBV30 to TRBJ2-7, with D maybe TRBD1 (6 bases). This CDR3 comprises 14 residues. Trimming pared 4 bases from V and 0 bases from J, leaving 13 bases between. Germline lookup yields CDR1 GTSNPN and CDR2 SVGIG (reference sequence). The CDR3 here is CAWTDDRSSYEQYF. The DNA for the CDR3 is TGTGCCTGGACCGACGACAGGAGCTCCTACGAGCAGTACTTC.